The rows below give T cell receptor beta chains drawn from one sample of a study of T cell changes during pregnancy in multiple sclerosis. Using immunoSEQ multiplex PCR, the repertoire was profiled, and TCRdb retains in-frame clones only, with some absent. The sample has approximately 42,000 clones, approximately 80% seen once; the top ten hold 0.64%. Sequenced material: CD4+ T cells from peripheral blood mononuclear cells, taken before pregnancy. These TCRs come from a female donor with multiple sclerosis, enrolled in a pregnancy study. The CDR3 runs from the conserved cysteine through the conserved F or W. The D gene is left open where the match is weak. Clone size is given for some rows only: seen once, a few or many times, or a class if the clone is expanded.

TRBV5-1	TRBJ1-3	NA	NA	TGCGCCTCCACCGGGGGGCCCGGAAACACCATATATTTT	CASTGGPGNTIYF
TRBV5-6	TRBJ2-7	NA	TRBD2	TGTGCCAGCAGCTTGGGGGCTAGCGGGGGCTACGAGCAGTACTTC	CASSLGASGGYEQYF
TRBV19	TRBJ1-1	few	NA	TGTGCCAGTAGTACGTACAGGATGACGATGGACACTGAAGCTTTCTTT	CASSTYRMTMDTEAFF
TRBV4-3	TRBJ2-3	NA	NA	TGCGCCAGCAGCCAAGACGGAGGGGCATTGATAGATACGCAGTATTTT	CASSQDGGALIDTQYF
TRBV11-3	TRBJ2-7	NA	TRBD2	TGTGCCAGCAGCCTCGGCGGAGCGGGAAGCCACGAGCAGTACTTC	CASSLGGAGSHEQYF
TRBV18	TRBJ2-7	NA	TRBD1	TGTGCCAGCTCGCGAGACAGGGCCTACGAGCAGTACTTC	CASSRDRAYEQYF
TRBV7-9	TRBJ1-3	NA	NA	TGTGCCAGCAGCTTGTACAGAGACTCTGGAAACACCATATATTTT	CASSLYRDSGNTIYF
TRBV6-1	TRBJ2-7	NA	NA	TGTGCCAGCAGTGACAACCAGGTCTACGAGCAGTACTTC	CASSDNQVYEQYF
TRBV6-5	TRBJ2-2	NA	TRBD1	TGTGCCAGCAGACAGGGGGGCACCGGGGAGCTGTTTTTT	CASRQGGTGELFF
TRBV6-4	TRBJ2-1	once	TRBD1	TGTGCCAGCAGCCAACGGACAGGGATCGATGAGCAGTTCTTC	CASSQRTGIDEQFF
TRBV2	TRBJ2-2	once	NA	TGTGCCAAGCAGTCAGGGACGAACACCGGGGAGCTGTTTTTT	CAKQSGTNTGELFF
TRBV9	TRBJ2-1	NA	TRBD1	TGTGCCAGCAGCGCGCAACCAACCACAGGGGCTGAGCAGTTCTTC	CASSAQPTTGAEQFF
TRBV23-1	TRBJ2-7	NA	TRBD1	TGCGCCAGCAGTCTAGACAGGGACCACTCCTACGAGCAGTACTTC	CASSLDRDHSYEQYF
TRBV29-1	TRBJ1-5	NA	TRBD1	TGCAGCGTTGCTACAGGGGACAATCAGCCCCAGCATTTT	CSVATGDNQPQHF